These 5 T cell receptor beta chains were all obtained from the same sample, sequenced in a study of cytomegalovirus exposure and HLA in healthy donors. Primers included in the PCR were 60 Vbeta and 13 Jbeta primers. The assay was immunoSEQ multiplex PCR, and TCRdb's table has in-frame clones only and misses some. This table holds around 170,000 clones, approximately 80% found once. Sequences were obtained from PBMCs. The source is a woman between 45 and 65 years old in good health and CMV-seropositive.

The chain uses TRBV19 and TRBJ2-1; the match to TRBD2 covers 10 bases. The CDR3 consists of 15 residues. With V trimmed by 7 bases and J by 2 bases, 5 bases remained unmatched. Looked up from germline, CDR1 is LNHDA and CDR2 is SQIVND (reference sequence). CDR3: CASKKAGGPYNEQFF. The CDR3 DNA reads TGTGCCAGTAAAAAAGCGGGGGGGCCCTACAATGAGCAGTTCTTC.

This rearrangement joins TRBV29-1 to TRBJ2-1, with 9 bases matching TRBD1. Germline-derived CDR1 and CDR2 are SQVTM and ANQGSEA. V shed 6 bases and J 9 bases; nucleotides not matched to a gene: 9. This CDR3 comprises 13 residues. The CDR3 nucleotides read TGCAGCGTCCGGGACAGGGAAATTAGTGAGCAGTTCTTC. This translates into CSVRDREISEQFF.

A word on this clone: Other nucleotide sequences from this sample produce the same CDR3. The V call is TRBV5-1, the J call TRBJ2-7; D unresolved. The germline V gene has CDR1 SGHRS and CDR2 YFSETQ. Trimming took 5 bases from V and 0 from J, leaving 6 bases between them. The CDR3 has 12 amino acids. Here the CDR3 DNA reads TGCGCCAGCAGTTCGAGCTCCTACGAGCAGTACTTC. Translated: CASSSSSYEQYF. The complete variable domain, with remaining parts taken from reference TRBV5-1 and TRBJ2-7, reads KAGVTQTPRYLIKTRGQQVTLSCSPISGHRSVSWYQQTPGQGLQFLFEYFSETQRNKGNFPGRFSGRQFSNSRSEMNVSTLELGDSALYLCASSSSSYEQYFGPGTRLTVT.

The chain links TRBV9 to TRBJ2-3, with TRBD2 identical over 10 bases. Trimming removed 0 bases from V and 4 bases from J; junction bases left unmatched: 8. The germline V gene encodes CDR1 SGDLS and CDR2 YYNGEE. The CDR3 extends over 17 amino acids. This chain's CDR3 is CASSVARLAGAPDTQYF. The DNA of the CDR3 is TGTGCCAGCAGCGTAGCTCGGCTAGCGGGGGCCCCAGATACGCAGTATTTT.

The gene calls are TRBV5-4 and TRBJ2-5; D is possibly TRBD2 (5 bases). The V gene lost 3 bases and the J gene lost 5 bases, with 17 bases spanning the gap. This CDR3 has 15 amino acids. CDR1 is SGHNT, CDR2 YYREEE, per germline (reference sequence). The CDR3 DNA reads TGTGCCAGCAGCTGGGATGAGGGTCCTCGGGAGACCCAGTACTTC. Translating gives CASSWDEGPRETQYF.